The present entry profiles one T cell receptor beta chain with its context. Deep-level running was used for the assay. The data were produced by immunoSEQ multiplex PCR, yet TCRdb's version contains in-frame clones alone and is incomplete. The table has around 1.6 million clones, 95% to 99% seen once. These data originate in a study of shared clonotypes between healthy human individuals. The receptor's source is a man younger than 45 in good health. Input material: naive CD4+ T cells sorted from blood. Subset defined: CD45RA+ positively selected.

As DNA, the CDR3 is TGCGCCAGCAGCGCCGGGACAGGGCTAGGATCTAATGAAAAACTGTTTTTT. Translating it yields CASSAGTGLGSNEKLFF. This chain connects TRBV5-1 to TRBJ1-4; 9 nucleotides match TRBD1. The germline gives CDR1 SGHRS, CDR2 YFSETQ. Trimming cost V 4 bases and J 3 bases; bases outside gene matches: 10. The CDR3 is 17 residues long. The variable domain in full, completed from reference TRBV5-1 and TRBJ1-4, reads KAGVTQTPRYLIKTRGQQVTLSCSPISGHRSVSWYQQTPGQGLQFLFEYFSETQRNKGNFPGRFSGRQFSNSRSEMNVSTLELGDSALYLCASSAGTGLGSNEKLFFGSGTQLSVL.